This note documents a single T cell receptor (beta chain) sequence. Its recognized antigen is unknown. No base-level quality is on record; no much larger clone is a single base apart. The sample carries other DNA sequences with the same CDR3. TCRbeta CDR3 regions were amplified from genomic DNA by means of the immunoSEQ Assay, a bias-controlled multiplex PCR. For the original study's pipeline: Nucleated cell counts per sample were estimated from amplification of reference gene primers within the assay. To quantify the absolute abundance of each unique TCRbeta CDR3 rearrangement, sequence reads were collapsed and filtered. Productive Simpson clonality was computed per sample as the square root of Simpson's diversity index over productive rearrangements. What TCRdb holds here is the immuneACCESS table cut down to in-frame rearrangements. Part of the clones is not present; checked against another copy, under half of the missing clones reflect an unresolved V gene, and the others are unexplained. That table gives V, J and clone size, and the DNA gave D and trimming. The sample table shows about 100,000 clones, and just under 85% are seen once. The ten largest clones add up to approximately 3.3% of the sample.

Collaborating institutions collected whole blood in K2EDTA tubes following their own protocols. For TCRbeta analysis, collaborator samples were shipped as frozen whole blood, as isolated PBMCs, or as DNA extracted from either sample type. CDR1 and CDR2, looked up from the germline V gene, are SGHRS and YFSETQ. Including cysteine and phenylalanine, the CDR3 has 14 amino acids. Only CDR3 DNA remains: 42 bases, in frame from the first base. Trimmed from V: 4 bases; trimmed from J: 2 bases; junction bases lacking a gene match: 5. This specimen comes from a study of blood T cell repertoires in COVID-19 (dated by TCRdb to the early 2020s). Regarding the research as a whole: Collaborator samples came from the United States, Italy and Spain and covered acute and convalescent phases of COVID-19. The prospective study material was composed of cDNA or gDNA derived from T cells, B-cell-depleted T cells, or PBMCs. The dataset comprised deeply sampled blood TCRbeta repertoires from subjects exposed to, actively infected with, or recovered from COVID-19. The repertoires were released in a freely available public database intended as a resource for research on the immune response to SARS-CoV-2. Samples came from the ongoing ImmuneRACE study (first 160 participants) plus 1,254 subjects from 6 global collaborators. A de-identified subject ID, COVID-19 status, age in years and sex were almost always included in the sample metadata. Where available, HLA class I and class II types were taken from metadata supplied by the sample provider and were not determined by assay-based typing. Study-wide findings and limitations: The quantity of clinical and demographic metadata differed by source and by participant and was supplied without curation.

In this chain, TRBV5-1 is recombined with TRBJ2-5; 7 middle bases align to TRBD1. The receptor was derived from a woman aged 80 or over with active or convalescent COVID-19. The specimen sequenced was peripheral blood. Read as DNA, the sequence is TGCGCCAGCAGCCCCCGGGACAGTCAAGAGACCCAGTACTTC. Translated, this is CASSPRDSQETQYF.